This TCR beta chain was profiled in a study of T cell responses to AZD1222 COVID-19 vaccine. Study-wide results and limits: The donors showed a predominance of white British ancestry and of females, with possible underestimation of clonal diversity. Just five or six AZD1222 recipients were seropositive at baseline.

Generated by immunoSEQ multiplex PCR, the TCRdb table keeps only in-frame clones and is missing some. This table has 75,000 to 90,000 clones, approximately 83% appearing once. With respect to this clone: Its specificity is unknown.

Germline V gene sequence: CDR1 SGDLS, CDR2 YYNGEE. This CDR3 comprises 13 residues. Trimming took 0 bases from V and 10 from J; bases not matched to a gene: 6. The TCR sequence derives from an adult who received the AZD1222 COVID-19 vaccine. Specimen: peripheral blood, collected 28 days after the second AZD1222 dose. The rearrangement joins TRBV9 to TRBJ1-1; 7 bases align to TRBD1. The CDR3 spells CASSVDPGGVAFF. The CDR3 bases are TGTGCCAGCAGCGTAGACCCAGGGGGGGTAGCTTTCTTT.